This TCR beta chain comes out of a study of OX40 agonist ivuxolimab in advanced cancers. Study in general: Partial responses occurred in three patients (one hepatocellular carcinoma, two cutaneous melanoma). Study conclusions and caveats: More expanded clones were seen, on average, in CD8+ T cells than in CD4+. In a subset of nonresponders, normalized T-cell clonal expansion was also low.

Only one count was recorded for this clone. As yet, its antigen is unknown. Some clones are missing from TCRdb's copy, which holds only in-frame ones; the method was immunoSEQ multiplex PCR. The profile shows 39,000 or so clones, roughly 90% of them singletons. A history of autoimmune disease or systemic immunosuppression excluded patients. The CDR3 is 12 amino acids. The germline CDR1 and CDR2 sequences are MNHNY and SVGAGI (reference sequence). Trimming removed 5 bases at V and 6 bases at J, with 9 bases between. The clonotype originates from an adult with an advanced solid tumor such as melanoma, head and neck, liver or kidney cancer. J is TRBJ2-3 and V is TRBV6-6; unclear D gene. The sequences come from CD4+ or CD8+ T cells sorted from blood, collected in a trial of the OX40 agonist ivuxolimab. The CDR3 protein is CASSRLGDTQYF. The CDR3 nucleotides read TGTGCCAGCAGTCGCCTGGGGGATACGCAGTATTTT.